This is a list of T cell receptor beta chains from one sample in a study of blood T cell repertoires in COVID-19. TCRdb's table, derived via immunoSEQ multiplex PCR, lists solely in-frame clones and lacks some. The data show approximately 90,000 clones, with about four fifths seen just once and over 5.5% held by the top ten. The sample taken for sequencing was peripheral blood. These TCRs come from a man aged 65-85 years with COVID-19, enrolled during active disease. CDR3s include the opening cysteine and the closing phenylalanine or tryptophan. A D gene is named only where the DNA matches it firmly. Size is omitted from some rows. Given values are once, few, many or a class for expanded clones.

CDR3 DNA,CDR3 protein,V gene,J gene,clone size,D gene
TGTGCCAGCAGCTTTGCTAGCGGGAGGTACAATGAGCAGTTCTTC,CASSFASGRYNEQFF,TRBV5-5,TRBJ2-1,once,TRBD2
TGTGCCAGCAGCTCCCCGCCAGGGTACAGGAACACTGAAGCTTTCTTT,CASSSPPGYRNTEAFF,TRBV21-1,TRBJ1-1,NA,NA
TGTGCCATCAGTGAGGCGGCCATGAACACTGAAGCTTTCTTT,CAISEAAMNTEAFF,TRBV10-3,TRBJ1-1,few,NA
TGTGCCACCAGCAGGGCCCATGGCTCTGGGGCCAACGTCCTGACTTTC,CATSRAHGSGANVLTF,TRBV15,TRBJ2-6,NA,NA
TGTGCCAGCAGCTCTAGCGGCGCCGGGGGTTCACCCCTCCACTTT,CASSSSGAGGSPLHF,TRBV9,TRBJ1-6,few,NA
TGTGCCAGCAGTTTTTCTTATGAGCAGTTCTTC,CASSFSYEQFF,TRBV12-3/TRBV12-4,TRBJ2-1,NA,NA
TGTGCCAGCAGCGTGGGACAGGGGGCGAGAGCTGAAGCTTTCTTT,CASSVGQGARAEAFF,TRBV9,TRBJ1-1,NA,TRBD1
TGTGCCACCAGTGACCCTACTAGAGGCGAGCAGTACTTC,CATSDPTRGEQYF,TRBV24-1,TRBJ2-7,NA,NA
TGTGCCACCGGACAGGGCGACTATGGCTACACCTTC,CATGQGDYGYTF,TRBV6-5,TRBJ1-2,NA,TRBD1
TGCAGCGTGGACAGAAGCGGGAGGGCGGCAGATACGCAGTATTTT,CSVDRSGRAADTQYF,TRBV29-1,TRBJ2-3,NA,TRBD2
TGTGCCAGCAGTCCAACAGGGAACTATGGCTACACCTTC,CASSPTGNYGYTF,TRBV12-3/TRBV12-4,TRBJ1-2,NA,NA
TGTGCCAGCAGCTCTCAGGGGTTCTCCTACGAGCAGTACTTC,CASSSQGFSYEQYF,TRBV7-8,TRBJ2-7,NA,NA
TGTGCCAGTATCCGTCTAGGATTAGACAGCTCAGAGGTGGGCTATGGCTACACCTTC,CASIRLGLDSSEVGYGYTF,TRBV6-4,TRBJ1-2,NA,NA
TGTGCCAGCAGTCCCACTCCGGGACAGCAAATAGTGAACACTGAAGCTTTCTTT,CASSPTPGQQIVNTEAFF,TRBV27,TRBJ1-1,NA,TRBD1
TGTGCCAGCAGCATAAGCATTGAGGAGCAGTTCTTC,CASSISIEEQFF,TRBV9,TRBJ2-1,NA,NA
TGCGCCAGCAGCCAAGAGGTCAGGTACGAGCAGTACTTC,CASSQEVRYEQYF,TRBV4-1,TRBJ2-7,NA,NA
TGTGCCAGCAGCCATAGACAGGGGTCCTACGAGCAGTACTTC,CASSHRQGSYEQYF,TRBV5-8,TRBJ2-7,NA,TRBD1
TGTGCCAGCAGCCAAGATCGCCGGACTAGCGGGAGGGTCTACAATGAGCAGTTCTTC,CASSQDRRTSGRVYNEQFF,TRBV3-1/TRBV3-2,TRBJ2-1,NA,TRBD2
TGTGCCAGCAGCCGCCTTATCGGGGATGGCTACACCTTC,CASSRLIGDGYTF,TRBV3-1/TRBV3-2,TRBJ1-2,NA,NA
TGTGCCACCGAAAGAAATAGAGATGGTGGCTACACCTTC,CATERNRDGGYTF,TRBV2,TRBJ1-2,NA,NA
TGTGCCAGCTCCCTCTCAACGGGTTTCGGCTATGGCTACACCTTC,CASSLSTGFGYGYTF,TRBV18,TRBJ1-2,NA,NA
TGCGCCAGCAGCTTGCAGACTAGCGGGAGCCCCAGCTCCTACGAGCAGTACTTC,CASSLQTSGSPSSYEQYF,TRBV5-1,TRBJ2-7,NA,TRBD2
TGTGCCAGCAGCCCACGGACAGGGGCGAACACTGAAGCTTTCTTT,CASSPRTGANTEAFF,TRBV11-3,TRBJ1-1,NA,TRBD1
TGTGCCAGTACCCCGACAGCCGGAAACTATAATTCACCCCTCCACTTT,CASTPTAGNYNSPLHF,TRBV19,TRBJ1-6,NA,NA
TGTGCCAGCAGTTTCCTCTCTCAGGGGGGCTACACCTTC,CASSFLSQGGYTF,TRBV27,TRBJ1-2,NA,NA
TGTGCCAGCAGCGCCCAGGGACAGAGGAACACTGAAGCTTTCTTT,CASSAQGQRNTEAFF,TRBV9,TRBJ1-1,once,TRBD1
TGTGCCACCCACCCCGAGACAGGGTCTGATGGCTACACCTTC,CATHPETGSDGYTF,TRBV2,TRBJ1-2,few,TRBD1
TGCGCCAGCAGCCAACAGGGCACAGATACGCAGTATTTT,CASSQQGTDTQYF,TRBV4-1,TRBJ2-3,NA,NA
TGTGCCAGCAGTGGTGGGGACAGGGGGGTAACTGAAGCTTTCTTT,CASSGGDRGVTEAFF,TRBV2,TRBJ1-1,few,TRBD1
TGTGCCAGCAGTTACTCGAAAGGGGGCGCGACAGATACGCAGTATTTT,CASSYSKGGATDTQYF,TRBV6-6,TRBJ2-3,NA,TRBD1
TGTGCCAGCTCGCATTATTTAGCTAACTATGGCTACACCTTC,CASSHYLANYGYTF,TRBV6-7,TRBJ1-2,NA,NA
TGTGCCAGCAGACGGACAGGGGGCGCGAATGGCTACACCTTC,CASRRTGGANGYTF,TRBV7-2,TRBJ1-2,once,TRBD1
TGTGCCAGCAGCACTGAAACAGGGCCCTATGGCTACACCTTC,CASSTETGPYGYTF,TRBV7-2,TRBJ1-2,NA,NA
TGTGCCAGCAGTCAGGGGAGCTACGAGCAGTACTTC,CASSQGSYEQYF,TRBV28,TRBJ2-7,once,NA
TGCGCCAGCAGCTTGCAGTTAGGCGGGGGCCATTACAATGAGCAGTTCTTC,CASSLQLGGGHYNEQFF,TRBV5-1,TRBJ2-1,NA,NA
TGTGCCAGCAGCTTTTCCAGCTCTGGGGCCAACGTCCTGACTTTC,CASSFSSSGANVLTF,TRBV5-6,TRBJ2-6,NA,NA
TGTGCCAGCAGCCAAGGGCGAGGGAGGGCCCGGGAGCAGTACTTC,CASSQGRGRAREQYF,TRBV14,TRBJ2-7,NA,TRBD2
TGTGCCAGCAGCTTTCTCCCGGGACAGGGGTACGAGCAGTACTTC,CASSFLPGQGYEQYF,TRBV11-2,TRBJ2-7,NA,TRBD1
TGCGCCAGCAGCCGAAAGGTAGGGGGCAATGAGCAGTTCTTC,CASSRKVGGNEQFF,TRBV5-1,TRBJ2-1,NA,NA
TGTGCCACCAGTGACGCATGGACTAGCGGGTTAGCCACAGATACGCAGTATTTT,CATSDAWTSGLATDTQYF,TRBV24-1,TRBJ2-3,NA,TRBD2
TGTGCCAGCAGCCCTGGGACTAGTGGCCACGAGCAGTACTTC,CASSPGTSGHEQYF,TRBV7-3,TRBJ2-7,NA,TRBD2
TGCGCCAGCAGCGGGACTAGCGTAAGGGAGACCCAGTACTTC,CASSGTSVRETQYF,TRBV5-1,TRBJ2-5,NA,TRBD2
TGTGCCAGCAGCCCTCAAAGGCAGGGGCGACCGGGTCGTCCTTACGAGCAGTACTTC,CASSPQRQGRPGRPYEQYF,TRBV21-1,TRBJ2-7,NA,NA
TGTGCCAGCAGCTCGACAGGGGGAAGGGCTGAAAAACTGTTTTTT,CASSSTGGRAEKLFF,TRBV7-6,TRBJ1-4,NA,TRBD1
TGTGCCAGCCAAAAACTCCGGGGTACTGAAGCTTTCTTT,CASQKLRGTEAFF,TRBV12-3/TRBV12-4,TRBJ1-1,NA,NA
TGTGCCAGCAGGCCTAACAGGGAAATCCAGCCCCAGCATTTT,CASRPNREIQPQHF,TRBV28,TRBJ1-5,NA,NA
TGTGCCAGCAACCCGCAGGGTGGTCAGCCCCAGCATTTT,CASNPQGGQPQHF,TRBV19,TRBJ1-5,once,NA
TGTGCCAGCAGCCAAGGACAGGGGGCGTACGGCTACACCTTC,CASSQGQGAYGYTF,TRBV11-2,TRBJ1-2,many,TRBD1
TGTGCCAGCAGCTCCCGACAGACATCTCGCACAGATACGCAGTATTTT,CASSSRQTSRTDTQYF,TRBV14,TRBJ2-3,NA,NA
TGTGCCAGCAGCTTGGGACAGGAAAACATTCAGTACTTC,CASSLGQENIQYF,TRBV5-5,TRBJ2-4,NA,NA
TGTGCCAGCAGCTTGGGGGGGCTGGGCAGCCCTGAGGGTGGCTACACCTTC,CASSLGGLGSPEGGYTF,TRBV5-4,TRBJ1-2,once,NA
TGTGCCAGCAGCTTAGGCCGGGGATACGAGCAGTACTTC,CASSLGRGYEQYF,TRBV13,TRBJ2-7,once,NA
TGTGCCAGCAGTGAGGACAGGATAAGCAATCAGCCCCAGCATTTT,CASSEDRISNQPQHF,TRBV2,TRBJ1-5,NA,TRBD1
TGTGCCAGCAGCCAAGATTTTGGCGTCCGACTAGCGGGGGGGCTCACTGAGCAGTTCTTC,CASSQDFGVRLAGGLTEQFF,TRBV3-1/TRBV3-2,TRBJ2-1,NA,TRBD2
TGTGCCAGCAGCCCTGGGCCCAGGCAGTACTTC,CASSPGPRQYF,TRBV7-2,TRBJ2-7,few,NA
TGTGCCAGCAGCGCGTCCAATCAGCCCCAGCATTTT,CASSASNQPQHF,TRBV7-9,TRBJ1-5,NA,NA
TGTGCCAGCTCCACAAAAGTGAACTATGGCTACACCTTC,CASSTKVNYGYTF,TRBV18,TRBJ1-2,NA,NA